This T cell receptor (beta chain) was sequenced for a study of blood T cell repertoires in COVID-19. Study at large: In each case, the material was cDNA or gDNA derived from T cells, B-cell-depleted T cells, or PBMCs.

Clones were sequenced by immunoSEQ multiplex PCR, and TCRdb holds only the in-frame ones, with some missing. The table shows more than 100,000 clones, with 85% to 90% occurring only once. V was cut by 7 bases and J by 1 base, with 10 bases left in between. Germline V gives CDR1 MNHEY, CDR2 SVGAGI. CDR3 length equals 13 residues. V usage is TRBV6-5 and J usage is TRBJ1-1; possibly TRBD1 for D (5 bases). Sequencing used peripheral blood. The TCR comes from a man older than 75 with acute or convalescent COVID-19. The CDR3 spells CASTGRGNTEAFF. The DNA for the CDR3 is TGTGCCAGCACGGGGCGGGGGAACACTGAAGCTTTCTTT.